The TCR beta chain under discussion was sequenced for a study of T cell changes during pregnancy in multiple sclerosis. This table comes from immunoSEQ multiplex PCR, and its TCRdb copy is limited to in-frame clones, with some not included. The sample has fewer than 50,000 clones; roughly nine tenths are singletons. V lost 4 bases, J lost 0 bases, and 4 bases lay in between. The germline CDR1 and CDR2 sequences are SNHLY and FYNNEI. There are 13 residues in the CDR3. The source was CD4+ T cells from peripheral blood mononuclear cells, collected in the first trimester of pregnancy. The chain combines TRBV2 with TRBJ1-3, with D uncertain. The origin of this receptor is a female donor with multiple sclerosis, enrolled in a pregnancy study. The CDR3 region has the DNA TGTGCCAGCAGTGGGCCCTCTGGAAACACCATATATTTT. It specifies CASSGPSGNTIYF.